This T cell receptor (beta chain) was sequenced in a study of tumor-infiltrating lymphocytes in primary liver carcinoma. Total RNA amounting to 450 to 550 ng was the source from which TCR beta cDNA was made with a constant-region primer. Construction of TCR beta libraries relied on three successive nested multiplex PCR rounds employing slightly modified ARM-PCR. Two initial PCR rounds of 10 to 11 cycles each paired TRBV1-TRBV30 forward primers with a C-beta reverse primer. MiXCR, applied by TCRdb to the multiplex PCR reads, yields one record per CDR3 protein. The table lists roughly 100,000 distinct CDR3 sequences, roughly 80% of them singletons. This clonotype has ten or more counts. V shed 5 bases and J shed 2 bases, with 12 bases lying between them. The CDR3 is 14 amino acids. Germline values: CDR1 SGHRS, CDR2 YFSETQ. It was from approximately 20-30 mg of unsorted bulk tissue that RNA and DNA were co-extracted.

This receptor was identified in a man aged 35 to 55 with primary liver carcinoma and hepatitis B virus infection. The specimen sequenced was liver tumor tissue from sampling region 3. Subset meaning: tumor region T3, left-lateral pole. The chain recombines TRBV5-1 with TRBJ2-3; perhaps TRBD2 as D (6 bases). CDR3 DNA sequence: TGCGCCAGCAGTTTTACTAGCAACACAGATACGCAGTATTTT. Translation gives CASSFTSNTDTQYF. Full variable domain (missing parts from reference TRBV5-1 and TRBJ2-3): KAGVTQTPRYLIKTRGQQVTLSCSPISGHRSVSWYQQTPGQGLQFLFEYFSETQRNKGNFPGRFSGRQFSNSRSEMNVSTLELGDSALYLCASSFTSNTDTQYFGPGTRLTVL.